Below are 9 T cell receptor beta chains sequenced from a single sample in a study of coeliac disease. Here immunoSEQ multiplex PCR was the method, and the copy in TCRdb shows in-frame clones only, minus some. The sample yields about 9,400 clones, under 70% seen once. The sequenced material came from lamina propria lymphocytes from the gut. The receptors come from a woman between 55 and 75 years old with celiac disease.

This clone was observed once. The chain has TRBV2 and TRBJ1-2; a weak D match, TRBD1 (5 bases). The CDR3 spans 13 residues. Germline V gives CDR1 SNHLY, CDR2 FYNNEI. V was trimmed by 6 bases and J by 4 bases, leaving 12 bases between them. The CDR3: CASSPGGSYGYTF. CDR3 DNA: TGTGCCAGCAGCCCCGGGGGATCCTATGGCTACACCTTC. The full variable domain, completed using reference TRBV2 and TRBJ1-2, is EPEVTQTPSHQVTQMGQEVILRCVPISNHLYFYWYRQILGQKVEFLVSFYNNEISEKSEIFDDQFSVERPDGSNFTLKIRSTKLEDSAMYFCASSPGGSYGYTFGSGTRLTVV.

In its sample, this clone was seen a few times. The chain couples TRBV5-1 to TRBJ1-2, with a possible D match to TRBD1 (5 bases). Per germline, CDR1 SGHRS and CDR2 YFSETQ. Trimming removed 0 bases from V and 10 bases from J, with 13 bases in between. This CDR3 is 13 amino acids long. CDR3 coding DNA: TGCGCCAGCAGCTTGGGGCAGGGAATCTTCTACACCTTC. Translating gives CASSLGQGIFYTF.

The chain uses TRBV19 and TRBJ1-1, with unresolved D. The CDR3 spans 13 residues. With 7 bases removed from V and 2 bases from J, the gap between germline ends came to 11 bases. CDR1 is LNHDA and CDR2 is SQIVND in the germline V gene (reference sequence). CDR3 region: CASMLNFNTEAFF. In DNA form, the CDR3 reads TGTGCCAGTATGTTAAACTTTAACACTGAAGCTTTCTTT.

The chain is built from TRBV6-1 and TRBJ1-5; perhaps TRBD1 as D (5 bases). The ends were cut back, 4 bases at V and 4 bases at J, with 14 bases in the middle. This CDR3 has 15 residues. Germline V gene sequence: CDR1 MNHNS, CDR2 SASEGT. For the CDR3, the DNA is TGTGCCAGCAGTGTGGCAGGGCCCTCGAATCAGCCCCAGCATTTT. Translated: CASSVAGPSNQPQHF.

This chain links TRBV15 with TRBJ1-1; 10 bases map to TRBD1. This CDR3 has 17 amino acids. Trimming took 0 bases from V and 4 from J; bases not matched to a gene: 8. Per the germline V gene, CDR1 is LNHNV and CDR2 is YYDKDF (reference sequence). CDR3 in DNA: TGTGCCACCAGCAGAGATTGGGTGGACAGGGGGGGCACTGAAGCTTTCTTT. Its translation: CATSRDWVDRGGTEAFF.

CDR3 DNA: TGTGCCAGCAGCGTCCCAGGGCGTCGGGTTTCACCCCTCCACTTT. Encoded protein: CASSVPGRRVSPLHF. The chain couples TRBV7-2 to TRBJ1-6, with a possible D match to TRBD1 (5 bases). The CDR3 consists of 15 residues. The germline V gene has CDR1 SGHTA and CDR2 FQGNSA. The ends were cut back, 5 bases at V and 9 bases at J, with 17 bases in the middle. Full variable domain (outside the CDR3, taken from reference TRBV7-2 and TRBJ1-6): GAGVSQSPSNKVTEKGKDVELRCDPISGHTALYWYRQSLGQGLEFLIYFQGNSAPDKSGLPSDRFSAERTGGSVSTLTIQRTQQEDSAVYLCASSVPGRRVSPLHFGNGTRLTVT.

In its sample, this clone was seen once. The chain couples TRBV28 to TRBJ1-4; TRBD1 might be the D (6 bases). This CDR3 has 14 residues. The V and J ends lost 9 bases and 5 bases respectively, with 16 bases between them. The germline V gene encodes CDR1 MDHEN and CDR2 SYDVKM. The CDR3 sequence is CASNAAGGNEKLFF. The CDR3 region has the DNA TGTGCCAGTAACGCCGCGGGGGGCAATGAAAAACTGTTTTTT.

V usage is TRBV30 and J usage is TRBJ2-7; tentatively, D is TRBD1 (5 bases). Trimming removed 4 bases from V and 4 bases from J, with 17 bases in between. Per germline, CDR1 GTSNPN and CDR2 SVGIG (reference sequence). The CDR3 is 14 amino acids. CDR3 sequence (DNA): TGTGCCTGGATGTCCCAGGGATACGGGTACGAGCAGTACTTC. Translating it yields CAWMSQGYGYEQYF. The complete variable domain, with remaining parts taken from reference TRBV30 and TRBJ2-7, reads SQTIHQWPATLVQPVGSPLSLECTVEGTSNPNLYWYRQAAGRGLQLLFYSVGIGQISSEVPQNLSASRPQDRQFILSSKKLLLSDSGFYLCAWMSQGYGYEQYFGPGTRLTVT.

The chain couples TRBV7-6 to TRBJ2-6, with 7 nucleotides matching TRBD2. There are 19 residues in the CDR3. V was pared by 5 bases and J by 4 bases, with 17 bases of the junction left unmatched. CDR1 is SGHVS, CDR2 FNYEAQ, per germline. The CDR3 DNA follows: TGTGCCAGCAGCCCTAGGGAGGGTTGGGAGGGTTCGGGGGCCAACGTCCTGACTTTC. It encodes CASSPREGWEGSGANVLTF.